The 26 T cell receptor beta chains presented below share a single source sample, sequenced in a study of T cell responses to AZD1222 COVID-19 vaccine. Repertoires were generated with immunoSEQ multiplex PCR, while TCRdb's copy carries only in-frame clones and drops some. The sample has more than 80,000 clones, 70% to 90% seen once; the top ten hold about a tenth. Here the sequenced sample was peripheral blood, taken on day 0 of MenACWY control vaccination. These receptor sequences come from an adult in good health.

V gene TRBV12-3 or TRBV12-4 combines with J gene TRBJ2-7, with D possibly matching TRBD1 (5 bases). The V and J ends lost 8 bases and 3 bases respectively, with 8 bases between them. The CDR3 covers 11 residues. The CDR3: CASGHGYEQYF. The CDR3 coding sequence is TGTGCCAGCGGACACGGCTACGAGCAGTACTTC.

J is TRBJ2-7 and V is TRBV6-5; 7 bases line up with TRBD1. The length of the CDR3 is 14 residues. Trimming removed 6 bases from V and 2 bases from J; junction bases left unmatched: 7. CDR1 is MNHEY and CDR2 is SVGAGI in the germline V gene. The CDR3 here is CASSRGTAPYEQYF. CDR3 sequence (DNA): TGTGCCAGCAGCAGAGGGACAGCCCCCTACGAGCAGTACTTC.

The J gene is TRBJ1-2, the V gene TRBV30; D is perhaps TRBD1 (6 bases). Germline CDR1 is GTSNPN and CDR2 is SVGIG (reference sequence). This CDR3 is 13 amino acids long. The V and J ends lost 1 base and 2 bases respectively, with 8 bases between them. This chain's CDR3 is CAWSGQGNYGYTF. CDR3 DNA sequence: TGTGCCTGGAGTGGCCAGGGGAACTATGGCTACACCTTC.

The sample holds a few counts of this clone. The genes are TRBV6-1 and TRBJ2-2, with 11 bases identical to TRBD1. Trimming cost V 2 bases and J 2 bases; bases outside gene matches: 10. The CDR3 runs 19 residues. CDR1 and CDR2 from the germline V gene are MNHNS and SASEGT. The CDR3 bases are TGTGCCAGCAGTGAACAAGGTCCCGGGACAGGGGGAAACACCGGGGAGCTGTTTTTT. Translating it yields CASSEQGPGTGGNTGELFF.

The V gene is TRBV7-8, the J gene TRBJ2-5; TRBD2 might be the D (5 bases). The CDR3 loop spans 14 amino acids. Germline CDR1 is SGHVS and CDR2 is FQNEAQ. Trimming removed 7 bases at V and 7 bases at J, with 19 bases between. The CDR3: CASKTNVGAGTQYF. The CDR3, as DNA: TGTGCCAGCAAAACTAACGTGGGTGCGGGGACCCAGTACTTC. Combining the CDR3 with reference TRBV7-8 and TRBJ2-5 gives the whole variable domain GAGVSQSPRYKVAKRGQDVALRCDPISGHVSLFWYQQALGQGPEFLTYFQNEAQLDKSGLPSDRFFAERPEGSVSTLKIQRTQQEDSAVYLCASKTNVGAGTQYFGPGTRLLVL.

The chain is built from TRBV5-1 and TRBJ1-1; D is undetermined. Germline loops: CDR1 SGHRS, CDR2 YFSETQ. Between the trimmed V and J ends, which lost 3 bases and 3 bases, there was a span of 12 bases. The CDR3 loop spans 14 amino acids. CDR3 sequence (DNA): TGCGCCAGCAGCTCACGGGAGTCGGACACTGAAGCTTTCTTT. Translation gives CASSSRESDTEAFF.

This clone has only one observation. The chain combines TRBV29-1 with TRBJ1-1; D uncertain. V lost 5 bases to trimming and J lost 1 base, with 8 bases between them. The germline CDR1 and CDR2 sequences are SQVTM and ANQGSEA. The CDR3 is 12 residues long. Here the CDR3 DNA reads TGCAGCGTTCAGGAGGGGAACACTGAAGCTTTCTTT. Translation gives CSVQEGNTEAFF.

The chain carries TRBV29-1 and TRBJ2-7, with D possibly being TRBD1 (6 bases). V lost 7 bases, J lost 3 bases, and 19 bases lay in between. The CDR3 totals 14 residues. Germline values: CDR1 SQVTM, CDR2 ANQGSEA. DNA of the CDR3: TGCAGCGCCGCCGGAACAGGGATCGGCTACGAGCAGTACTTC. Its translation is CSAAGTGIGYEQYF.

This clone was found once. The chain uses TRBV30 and TRBJ1-5; D is unresolved. From germline, CDR1 is GTSNPN and CDR2 SVGIG (reference sequence). The CDR3 loop spans 12 amino acids. Trimming left V 0 bases short and J 3 bases short, with 3 bases between. CDR3 loop: CAWSVANQPQHF. CDR3 coding DNA: TGTGCCTGGAGTGTAGCCAATCAGCCCCAGCATTTT.

The chain employs TRBV5-4 and TRBJ2-1, with D uncertain. The CDR3 sequence is 15 residues long. Trimming removed 4 bases at V and 1 base at J, with 12 bases between. Germline V lookup: CDR1 SGHNT, CDR2 YYREEE (reference sequence). CDR3 sequence (DNA): TGTGCCAGCAGCCTGCCTGTGGGGTCCTACAATGAGCAGTTCTTC. Protein product: CASSLPVGSYNEQFF. Complete variable domain (other parts from reference TRBV5-4 and TRBJ2-1): ETGVTQSPTHLIKTRGQQVTLRCSSQSGHNTVSWYQQALGQGPQFIFQYYREEENGRGNFPPRFSGLQFPNYSSELNVNALELDDSALYLCASSLPVGSYNEQFFGPGTRLTVL.

The chain has TRBV9 and TRBJ2-5; the D gene is possibly TRBD2 (7 bases). The CDR3 extends over 15 amino acids. The germline CDR1 and CDR2 sequences are SGDLS and YYNGEE. The germline V and J ends were trimmed by 0 bases and 5 bases, with 14 bases remaining between them. CDR3 DNA: TGTGCCAGCAGCGTAGCTGGGGGGGCCAGGGAGACCCAGTACTTC. It yields the protein CASSVAGGARETQYF.

The chain combines TRBV5-6 with TRBJ2-1; D call uncertain. The CDR3 is 11 residues long. V was clipped by 0 bases and J by 8 bases, with 3 bases between them. Looked up from germline, CDR1 is SGHDT and CDR2 is YYEEEE. CDR3 sequence reads: CASSLADEQFF. The CDR3 DNA reads TGTGCCAGCAGCTTGGCTGATGAGCAGTTCTTC.

The V call is TRBV5-1, the J call TRBJ2-3, with 8 positions matching TRBD2. Per the germline V gene, CDR1 is SGHRS and CDR2 is YFSETQ. The CDR3 is 14 amino acids. V shed 0 bases, J shed 4 bases, and the junction held 1 base outside the gene matches. CDR3 nucleotides: TGCGCCAGCAGCTTGGGGCGGGGGGCAGATACGCAGTATTTT. This gives the protein CASSLGRGADTQYF. The whole variable domain, remainder taken from reference TRBV5-1 and TRBJ2-3, is KAGVTQTPRYLIKTRGQQVTLSCSPISGHRSVSWYQQTPGQGLQFLFEYFSETQRNKGNFPGRFSGRQFSNSRSEMNVSTLELGDSALYLCASSLGRGADTQYFGPGTRLTVL.

V gene TRBV6-2 or TRBV6-3 combines with J gene TRBJ2-1; TRBD2 matches at 9 bases. The CDR3 spans 16 residues. The V gene's germline CDR1 is MNHEY and CDR2 SVGEGT. The V gene end was trimmed by 11 bases and the J gene end by 6 bases; junction bases not matched to a gene: 17. The CDR3 DNA is TGTGCCCGCCGCCGGGGGGCGGGGGGGCCATTCAATGAGCAGTTCTTC. Amino acids: CARRRGAGGPFNEQFF.

The gene calls are TRBV5-6 and TRBJ2-3; tentatively, D is TRBD2 (5 bases). With 5 bases removed from V and 1 base from J, the gap between germline ends came to 14 bases. This CDR3 is built from 15 residues. The germline V gene encodes CDR1 SGHDT and CDR2 YYEEEE. The CDR3 DNA sequence: TGTGCCAGCAGTCGAGGGAGTTTTGGCACAGATACGCAGTATTTT. This codes for CASSRGSFGTDTQYF.

The J gene is TRBJ2-3, the V gene TRBV6-4; the match to TRBD1 covers 8 bases. The CDR3 contains 16 residues. The ends lost 4 bases at V and 4 bases at J; junction bases unmatched: 10. Germline values: CDR1 MRHNA, CDR2 SNTAGT. In DNA form, the CDR3 reads TGTGCCAGCAGTGTGTCCCAGGACAGGGAACCAGATACGCAGTATTTT. Translated: CASSVSQDREPDTQYF.

The chain links TRBV12-3 or TRBV12-4 to TRBJ2-5; no clear D gene. The CDR3 totals 12 residues. V lost 6 bases to trimming and J lost 2 bases, with 7 bases between them. The CDR3 spells CASSQLQETQYF. The DNA of the CDR3 is TGTGCCAGCAGCCAACTTCAAGAGACCCAGTACTTC.

The genes are TRBV4-1 and TRBJ1-5; 8 nucleotides line up with TRBD1. This CDR3 has 17 amino acids. The germline V gene encodes CDR1 MGHRA and CDR2 YSYEKL. Trimming at V came to 4 bases and at J to 2 bases, leaving 10 bases not matched to a gene. The CDR3 DNA follows: TGCGCCAGCAGCCGTCAACAGGGGGGCGCGGGCAATCAGCCCCAGCATTTT. Its translation is CASSRQQGGAGNQPQHF.

V and J are TRBV2 and TRBJ2-4; 9 bases are a match to TRBD1. Germline V gene lookup returns CDR1 SNHLY and CDR2 FYNNEI. The CDR3 length is 16 residues. The trim removed 5 bases at V and 9 bases at J, leaving 14 bases unmatched. The CDR3 DNA follows: TGTGCCAGCAGTCCCTACAGGGGGCAGGTTTTGGGCATTCAGTACTTC. This encodes CASSPYRGQVLGIQYF.

The chain is built from TRBV2 and TRBJ1-5; 7 bases line up with TRBD1. Germline V gene lookup returns CDR1 SNHLY and CDR2 FYNNEI. This CDR3 is built from 16 residues. Unmatched junction bases numbered 10, after V lost 8 bases and J lost 0 bases. The DNA of the CDR3 is TGTGCCAGCGCGGGACAGCTAGTACTTAGCAATCAGCCCCAGCATTTT. Protein sequence: CASAGQLVLSNQPQHF.

This clone was detected only a few times. The genes are TRBV10-3 and TRBJ2-7; no definite D call. The CDR3 runs 11 residues. The germline CDR1 and CDR2 sequences are ENHRY and SYGVKD. Trimming took 5 bases from V and 5 from J, leaving 7 bases between them. CDR3 sequence reads: CAISSGNEQYF. The CDR3 nucleotides are TGTGCCATCAGTAGTGGGAACGAGCAGTACTTC.

The chain joins TRBV28 to TRBJ2-7, with D maybe TRBD1 (6 bases). The CDR3 totals 13 residues. With 7 bases removed from V and 3 bases from J, the gap between germline ends came to 13 bases. The germline V gene encodes CDR1 MDHEN and CDR2 SYDVKM. The CDR3 here is CASNQGTYYEQYF. The CDR3 nucleotides read TGTGCCAGCAATCAGGGGACCTACTACGAGCAGTACTTC.

Only one count was recorded for this clone. V and J are TRBV27 and TRBJ2-2; TRBD1 agrees at 9 bases. Looked up from germline, CDR1 is MNHEY and CDR2 is SMNVEV (reference sequence). V trimming: 5 bases; J trimming: 5 bases; junction bases outside the gene matches: 6. The CDR3 runs to 15 residues. The CDR3 protein is CASSAGTGLTGELFF. As DNA, the CDR3 is TGTGCCAGCAGTGCCGGGACAGGGTTAACCGGGGAGCTGTTTTTT.

The chain couples TRBV6-5 to TRBJ1-4, with D uncertain. Looked up from germline, CDR1 is MNHEY and CDR2 is SVGAGI. The CDR3 extends over 15 amino acids. The V end lost 6 bases, the J end lost 6 bases, and 17 bases lay between the germline ends. The CDR3 protein is CASSLVGQVYEKLFF. The CDR3 coding sequence is TGTGCCAGCAGCCTGGTTGGTCAGGTATATGAAAAACTGTTTTTT.

The genes are TRBV7-8 and TRBJ2-1; 14 nucleotides line up with TRBD2. The V gene end was trimmed by 5 bases and the J gene end by 6 bases; junction bases not matched to a gene: 6. This CDR3 has 16 residues. Per the germline V gene, CDR1 is SGHVS and CDR2 is FQNEAQ. DNA for the CDR3: TGTGCCAGCAGCGGGCGAGGGACTAGCGGGGGCAATGAGCAGTTCTTC. It specifies CASSGRGTSGGNEQFF.

This chain joins TRBV30 and TRBJ1-3; D possibly corresponds to TRBD1 (5 bases). CDR1 and CDR2 (germline): GTSNPN, SVGIG (reference sequence). This CDR3 comprises 13 residues. Trimming removed 5 bases from V and 7 bases from J, with 15 bases in between. The CDR3 here is CAWLPGPGNTIYF. As DNA, the CDR3 is TGTGCCTGGTTACCGGGACCGGGGAACACCATATATTTT.